A single sample gave rise to the 32 T cell receptor beta chains below, sequenced in a study of blood T cell repertoires in COVID-19. This table comes from immunoSEQ multiplex PCR, and its TCRdb copy is limited to in-frame clones, with some not included. The profile shows about 300,000 clones, 70% to 90% of them singletons. Sequencing was performed on peripheral blood. All receptors come from a man between 65 and 80 years old with acute or convalescent COVID-19.

This sequence joins TRBV29-1 and TRBJ1-1, with 8 bases aligning to TRBD1. V lost 7 bases and J lost 4; bases outside the gene matches: 5. Germline loops: CDR1 SQVTM, CDR2 ANQGSEA. There are 12 residues in the CDR3. Written as DNA, the CDR3 is TGCAGCGGGAACACAGGGGGCACTGAAGCTTTCTTT. Its translation: CSGNTGGTEAFF.

V and J are TRBV4-1 and TRBJ1-3; TRBD1 aligns across 7 bases. V lost 4 bases and J lost 4; bases outside the gene matches: 7. Germline V gene sequence: CDR1 MGHRA, CDR2 YSYEKL. The CDR3 contains 15 residues. CDR3 bases: TGCGCCAGCAGCCGAACACAGGGGCGGGGAAACACCATATATTTT. This gives the protein CASSRTQGRGNTIYF.

The V and J genes are TRBV5-6 and TRBJ1-2; 8 nucleotides line up with TRBD1. Losses at the gene ends were 0 bases for V and 6 bases for J; bases not matched to a gene: 4. Germline assignment: CDR1 SGHDT and CDR2 YYEEEE. The CDR3 has 14 amino acids. The CDR3 nucleotides are TGTGCCAGCAGCTTGGGGACAGGGAAGAATGGCTACACCTTC. Translation gives CASSLGTGKNGYTF. Full variable domain (rest looked up from reference TRBV5-6 and TRBJ1-2): DAGVTQSPTHLIKTRGQQVTLRCSPKSGHDTVSWYQQALGQGPQFIFQYYEEEERQRGNFPDRFSGHQFPNYSSELNVNALLLGDSALYLCASSLGTGKNGYTFGSGTRLTVV.

This clone was found once. J is TRBJ1-6 and V is TRBV27; 7 positions agree with TRBD1. Germline CDR1 and CDR2: MNHEY and SMNVEV (reference sequence). V was clipped by 0 bases and J by 10 bases; unmatched bases: 6. The CDR3 is 15 residues long. The CDR3: CASSLSRTGESPLHF. CDR3 DNA: TGTGCCAGCAGTTTATCGCGGACAGGCGAATCACCCCTCCACTTT.

This clone has just one count. This sequence joins TRBV11-2 and TRBJ2-7; 9 bases map to TRBD2. Germline lookup yields CDR1 SGHAT and CDR2 FQNNGV. The CDR3 covers 17 residues. The V gene end was trimmed by 2 bases and the J gene end by 2 bases; junction bases not matched to a gene: 10. Here the CDR3 DNA reads TGTGCCAGCAGCTTACGGCTAGCGGGGCGCCTGGCCTACGAGCAGTACTTC. It codes for CASSLRLAGRLAYEQYF.

The rearrangement links TRBV6-1 to TRBJ2-7, with D hard to call. Trimming stripped 1 base from V and 6 bases from J, with 13 bases between. Germline V gene sequence: CDR1 MNHNS, CDR2 SASEGT. This CDR3 is 14 amino acids long. DNA for the CDR3: TGTGCCAGCAGTGAAGTATCTAAATTAAGCGAGCAGTACTTC. Translation: CASSEVSKLSEQYF.

The J gene is TRBJ1-1, the V gene TRBV6-5; D is uncertain. The V and J ends lost 8 bases and 1 base respectively, with 11 bases between them. The length of the CDR3 is 13 residues. CDR1 and CDR2 from the germline V gene are MNHEY and SVGAGI. The CDR3, as DNA: TGTGCCAGCGTTGGGCAGCCGAACACTGAAGCTTTCTTT. Translating it yields CASVGQPNTEAFF.

The rearrangement joins TRBV19 to TRBJ1-1; D is possibly TRBD1 (6 bases). CDR1 and CDR2 from the germline V gene are LNHDA and SQIVND (reference sequence). Trimming shortened V by 3 bases and J by 5 bases, and 13 bases separated the two germline ends. CDR3 length: 14 amino acids. CDR3 in DNA: TGTGCCAGTAGTATCCCAGGGGTACGGACTGAAGCTTTCTTT. This codes for CASSIPGVRTEAFF.

This chain links TRBV5-1 with TRBJ1-2; TRBD1 matches 12 bases. V dropped 4 bases and J dropped 8; count of bases not matched to a gene: 18. This CDR3 contains 18 residues. The V gene's germline CDR1 is SGHRS and CDR2 YFSETQ. Written as DNA, the CDR3 is TGCGCCAGCAGCCTACTACATAGCTCGGGACAGGGGGCGCAGGGCTACACCTTC. It yields the protein CASSLLHSSGQGAQGYTF.

The V and J genes are TRBV28 and TRBJ1-1; D remains ambiguous. The CDR3 is 13 residues long. CDR1 and CDR2 from the germline V gene are MDHEN and SYDVKM. Trimming removed 6 bases from V and 1 base from J, with 9 bases in between. The CDR3 nucleotides read TGTGCCAGCAGGAGATCGGGGAACACTGAAGCTTTCTTT. Protein sequence: CASRRSGNTEAFF.

The chain joins TRBV7-2 to TRBJ1-3; tentatively, D is TRBD1 (6 bases). The CDR3 spans 15 residues. V was pared by 5 bases and J by 5 bases, with 16 bases between. The germline V gene has CDR1 SGHTA and CDR2 FQGNSA. The CDR3 protein is CASSNPGQFRNTIYF. Written as DNA, the CDR3 is TGTGCCAGCAGCAACCCCGGACAGTTTAGAAACACCATATATTTT.

The chain is built from TRBV7-2 and TRBJ2-1; 9 bases fit TRBD1. Germline V lookup: CDR1 SGHTA, CDR2 FQGNSA. V was pared by 4 bases and J by 9 bases, with 4 bases of the junction left unmatched. The CDR3 consists of 13 residues. Written as DNA, the CDR3 is TGTGCCAGCAGCTGGACAGGGGTAAGTGAGCAGTTCTTC. Translated, it gives CASSWTGVSEQFF. Based on the CDR3 plus reference TRBV7-2 and TRBJ2-1, the full variable domain is GAGVSQSPSNKVTEKGKDVELRCDPISGHTALYWYRQSLGQGLEFLIYFQGNSAPDKSGLPSDRFSAERTGGSVSTLTIQRTQQEDSAVYLCASSWTGVSEQFFGPGTRLTVL.

The DNA for the CDR3 is TGTGCCAGCAGTGAAGCGGGGACAGCCCTATCTGGAAACACCATATATTTT. It translates to CASSEAGTALSGNTIYF. The V call is TRBV6-1, the J call TRBJ1-3; TRBD1 agrees at 7 bases. The CDR3 covers 17 residues. The germline V gene has CDR1 MNHNS and CDR2 SASEGT. J gave up 1 base and V 0 bases, and 6 bases lay outside the gene matches.

The chain is built from TRBV10-2 and TRBJ2-7; D gene unclear. Trimming shortened V by 4 bases and J by 2 bases, and 6 bases separated the two germline ends. Germline V gene data show CDR1 as WSHSY and CDR2 as SAAADI. This CDR3 contains 12 residues. The CDR3 is CASSVATYEQYF. CDR3 in DNA: TGCGCCAGCAGTGTAGCCACCTACGAGCAGTACTTC.

This clone was detected only once. The chain employs TRBV5-4 and TRBJ2-7; 9 bases agree with TRBD1. The CDR3 sequence is 14 residues long. The J segment lost 4 bases and the V segment lost 4 bases, leaving 6 bases of the junction unmatched. CDR1 and CDR2 from the germline V gene are SGHNT and YYREEE (reference sequence). The CDR3 region has the DNA TGTGCCAGCAGCCAAGGGACAGGGACTTACGAGCAGTACTTC. Its protein is CASSQGTGTYEQYF.

The rearrangement uses TRBV5-1 and TRBJ1-1; a weak D match, TRBD1 (6 bases). The CDR3 is 15 residues long. Trimming took 0 bases from V and 0 from J, leaving 9 bases between them. Looked up from germline, CDR1 is SGHRS and CDR2 is YFSETQ. The CDR3 spells CASSLERQVNTEAFF. The CDR3 DNA sequence: TGCGCCAGCAGCTTGGAGCGACAGGTGAACACTGAAGCTTTCTTT.

The chain has TRBV4-3 and TRBJ2-1, with TRBD2 matching over 10 bases. This CDR3 is 19 amino acids long. Germline V CDR1 and CDR2: LGHNA, YSLEER. Trimming cost V 0 bases and J 0 bases; bases outside gene matches: 8. CDR3: CASSQELAGLFRSYNEQFF. In DNA, the CDR3 is TGCGCCAGCAGCCAAGAACTAGCGGGGCTCTTCCGCTCCTACAATGAGCAGTTCTTC.

This chain links TRBV7-6 with TRBJ2-3; 8 bases line up with TRBD1. The CDR3 is made up of 16 amino acids. Germline V gene sequence: CDR1 SGHVS, CDR2 FNYEAQ. Trimming at V came to 5 bases and at J to 2 bases, leaving 9 bases not matched to a gene. The CDR3 region has the DNA TGTGCCAGCAGCACGGGACGGACAGGGCCCACAGATACGCAGTATTTT. Amino acid sequence: CASSTGRTGPTDTQYF.

The chain has TRBV9 and TRBJ2-1; D ambiguous. V was trimmed by 1 base and J by 9 bases, leaving 20 bases between them. The germline V gene encodes CDR1 SGDLS and CDR2 YYNGEE. There are 16 residues in the CDR3. CDR3 region: CASSVFAPLGLGEQFF. DNA of the CDR3: TGTGCCAGCAGCGTATTTGCCCCGCTAGGTTTAGGTGAGCAGTTCTTC.

This chain joins TRBV18 and TRBJ2-2; D gene uncertain. CDR3 length: 14 amino acids. V lost 3 bases and J lost 4, with 9 bases in between. CDR1 is KGHSH and CDR2 is LQKENI in the germline V gene. CDR3 sequence: CASSPEAFTGELFF. The DNA of the CDR3 is TGTGCCAGCTCACCCGAGGCCTTCACCGGGGAGCTGTTTTTT.

The chain has TRBV5-5 and TRBJ1-5; a weak D match, TRBD1 (5 bases). V was pared by 2 bases and J by 7 bases, with 7 bases between. Per the germline V gene, CDR1 is SGHKS and CDR2 is YYEKEE (reference sequence). The CDR3 has 12 residues. The CDR3 DNA is TGTGCCAGCAGCTTTTCAGGGCAGCCCCAGCATTTT. This sequence encodes CASSFSGQPQHF.

The CDR3 bases are TGTGCCAGCAGTGAAACGGACAGGGGGCTCTATGGCTACACCTTC. It encodes CASSETDRGLYGYTF. The chain is built from TRBV25-1 and TRBJ1-2; 11 bases line up with TRBD1. Germline loops: CDR1 MGHDK, CDR2 SYGVNS. The CDR3 runs 15 residues. With 2 bases clipped from V and 4 bases from J, the junction kept 3 bases outside the gene matches.

The V gene is TRBV6-6, the J gene TRBJ2-5, with TRBD2 as a possible D gene (6 bases). V lost 0 bases to trimming and J lost 5 bases, with 13 bases between them. Germline loops: CDR1 MNHNY, CDR2 SVGAGI (reference sequence). There are 15 residues in the CDR3. The CDR3 is CASSYSGGLGETQYF. The DNA for the CDR3 is TGTGCCAGCAGTTACTCGGGGGGACTGGGGGAGACCCAGTACTTC.

The chain links TRBV7-2 to TRBJ2-3, with 15 positions matching TRBD2. V lost 0 bases and J lost 2; bases outside the gene matches: 3. The CDR3 loop spans 18 amino acids. Per germline, CDR1 SGHTA and CDR2 FQGNSA. The CDR3: CASSLAGLAGGHTDTQYF. CDR3 bases: TGTGCCAGCAGCTTAGCGGGACTAGCGGGGGGCCACACAGATACGCAGTATTTT. Full variable domain (remainder filled in from reference TRBV7-2 and TRBJ2-3): GAGVSQSPSNKVTEKGKDVELRCDPISGHTALYWYRQSLGQGLEFLIYFQGNSAPDKSGLPSDRFSAERTGGSVSTLTIQRTQQEDSAVYLCASSLAGLAGGHTDTQYFGPGTRLTVL.

The chain has TRBV6-5 and TRBJ1-1, with TRBD1 matching over 8 bases. Germline values: CDR1 MNHEY, CDR2 SVGAGI. CDR3 length: 14 residues. V gave up 2 bases and J gave up 3 bases; unmatched junction bases: 2. The CDR3 DNA sequence: TGTGCCAGCAGTTACGGGGACAGGTACACTGAAGCTTTCTTT. Its protein is CASSYGDRYTEAFF.

The genes are TRBV6-5 and TRBJ1-1, with 8 bases lining up with TRBD1. V shed 5 bases and J 5 bases; nucleotides not matched to a gene: 4. The CDR3 runs 13 residues. The germline gives CDR1 MNHEY, CDR2 SVGAGI. CDR3: CASSQGARTEAFF. The CDR3 region has the DNA TGTGCCAGCAGTCAGGGGGCGAGAACTGAAGCTTTCTTT.

This clone was detected only once. The chain is built from TRBV4-2 and TRBJ1-2; perhaps TRBD1 as D (5 bases). Trimming shortened V by 0 bases and J by 0 bases, and 17 bases separated the two germline ends. The germline gives CDR1 LGHNA, CDR2 YNFKEQ. The CDR3 runs 18 residues. This chain's CDR3 is CASSQDAGRDGTNYGYTF. In DNA, the CDR3 is TGTGCCAGCAGCCAAGATGCGGGAAGGGACGGGACTAACTATGGCTACACCTTC.

The chain couples TRBV20-1 to TRBJ2-5, with 10 bases aligning to TRBD2. The CDR3 spans 13 residues. In germline, CDR1 is DFQATT, CDR2 SNEGSKA (reference sequence). Losses at the gene ends were 3 bases for V and 4 bases for J; bases not matched to a gene: 2. The CDR3 nucleotides are TGCAGTGCTAGTCTAGCGGGAGTAGAGACCCAGTACTTC. As protein: CSASLAGVETQYF.

This clone has only one observation. V gene TRBV2 combines with J gene TRBJ2-1; 10 bases agree with TRBD2. The trim removed 4 bases at V and 5 bases at J, leaving 5 bases unmatched. The germline V gene has CDR1 SNHLY and CDR2 FYNNEI. This CDR3 has 15 residues. The CDR3 reads CASSVMLAGDNEQFF. The CDR3 bases are TGTGCCAGCAGTGTTATGCTAGCGGGAGACAATGAGCAGTTCTTC.

The chain recombines TRBV28 with TRBJ1-6, with D unclear. Germline V gene data show CDR1 as MDHEN and CDR2 as SYDVKM. The CDR3 loop spans 13 amino acids. Trimming took off 6 bases at V and 8 bases at J, with 11 bases between the two ends. For the CDR3, the DNA is TGTGCCAGCAGCTGGCTGAGGGATTCACCCCTCCACTTT. Translation: CASSWLRDSPLHF.

Only one count was recorded for this clone. This rearrangement joins TRBV6-1 to TRBJ2-1; 7 bases are shared with TRBD2. The V and J ends lost 3 bases and 10 bases, in that order; junction bases with no gene match: 12. The CDR3 extends over 15 amino acids. Germline CDR1 reads MNHNS; CDR2 reads SASEGT. CDR3 loop: CASSEGGTLSAEQFF. The DNA for the CDR3 is TGTGCCAGCAGTGAGGGGGGGACCCTCTCGGCCGAGCAGTTCTTC.

Written as DNA, the CDR3 is TGCGCCAGCAGCCAAGACGGCAGGGGTTATGAGACCCAGTACTTC. It is translated as CASSQDGRGYETQYF. This chain joins TRBV4-3 and TRBJ2-5; perhaps TRBD1 as D (6 bases). The CDR3 extends over 15 amino acids. V was clipped by 0 bases and J by 5 bases, with 13 bases between them. Germline V gene lookup returns CDR1 LGHNA and CDR2 YSLEER.